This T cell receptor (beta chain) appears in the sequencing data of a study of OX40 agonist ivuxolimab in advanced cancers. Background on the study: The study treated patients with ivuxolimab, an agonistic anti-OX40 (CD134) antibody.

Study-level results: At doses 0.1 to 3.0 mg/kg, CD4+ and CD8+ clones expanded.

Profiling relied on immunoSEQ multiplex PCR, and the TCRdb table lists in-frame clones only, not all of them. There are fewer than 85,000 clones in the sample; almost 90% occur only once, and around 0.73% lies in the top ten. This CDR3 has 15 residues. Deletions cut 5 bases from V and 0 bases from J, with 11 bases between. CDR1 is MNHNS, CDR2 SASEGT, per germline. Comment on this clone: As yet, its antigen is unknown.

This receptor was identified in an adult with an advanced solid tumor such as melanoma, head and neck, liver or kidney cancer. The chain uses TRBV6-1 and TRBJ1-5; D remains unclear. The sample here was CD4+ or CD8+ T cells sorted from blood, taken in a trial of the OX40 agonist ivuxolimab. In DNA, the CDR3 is TGTGCCAGCAGTTTAGACCGGTTTAGCAATCAGCCCCAGCATTTT. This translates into CASSLDRFSNQPQHF.